This T cell receptor beta chain was observed in a study of blood T cell repertoires in COVID-19. Looking at the study overall: Nucleic acid was either cDNA or gDNA, and it came from T cells, B-cell-depleted T cells, or PBMCs.

The V gene's germline CDR1 is SGHAT and CDR2 FQNNGV. With 5 bases removed from V and 4 bases from J, the gap between germline ends came to 15 bases. The CDR3 contains 14 residues. Profiled with immunoSEQ multiplex PCR; TCRdb holds only in-frame clones, not every one. The sample holds about 130,000 clones, approximately 86% seen once. This receptor was taken from a woman aged 45-65 years who had recovered from COVID-19. V is TRBV11-2 and J is TRBJ2-7; perhaps TRBD1 as D (6 bases). Sequencing was carried out using PBMCs or T cells enriched from blood (not recorded which). The CDR3 nucleotides read TGTGCCAGCAGCCAAGGGACACTTACTTACGAGCAGTACTTC. It yields the protein CASSQGTLTYEQYF.